What follows are 22 T cell receptor beta chains derived from one specimen sequenced in a study of blood T cell repertoires in COVID-19. The table came from immunoSEQ multiplex PCR; TCRdb's copy has only in-frame clones and leaves some out. The table records 250,000 to 300,000 clones, around 83% of them present only once. The sequenced sample was peripheral blood. The receptors were sampled from a man younger than 35 with active or convalescent COVID-19.

CDR3 amino acids: CASSAERGRGYEQYF. In DNA form, the CDR3 reads TGTGCCAGCAGTGCGGAAAGGGGGCGTGGCTACGAGCAGTACTTC. The J gene is TRBJ2-7, the V gene TRBV2; the match to TRBD1 covers 7 bases. Losses at the gene ends were 4 bases for V and 3 bases for J; bases not matched to a gene: 9. Germline assignment: CDR1 SNHLY and CDR2 FYNNEI. CDR3 size: 15 residues.

A few counts support this clone. This sequence joins TRBV6-5 and TRBJ2-2, with D possibly matching TRBD1 (6 bases). CDR3 length: 14 amino acids. V lost 7 bases to trimming and J lost 5 bases, with 14 bases between them. Germline V gene data show CDR1 as MNHEY and CDR2 as SVGAGI. CDR3 nucleotide sequence: TGTGCCAGCACCAATTCACAGGGTACCGGGGAGCTGTTTTTT. Encoded protein: CASTNSQGTGELFF.

The chain links TRBV12-3 or TRBV12-4 to TRBJ2-1, with 7 bases that match TRBD2. The CDR3 loop spans 13 amino acids. Unmatched junction bases numbered 2, after V lost 4 bases and J lost 5 bases. CDR3 residues: CASSWGRDNEQFF. CDR3 DNA: TGTGCCAGCAGTTGGGGGAGGGACAATGAGCAGTTCTTC.

The chain carries TRBV2 and TRBJ1-1; D gene ambiguous. The V end was cut by 11 bases, the J end by 6 bases, with 22 bases between. Germline CDR1 and CDR2: SNHLY and FYNNEI. This CDR3 region has 14 residues. The CDR3 DNA reads TGTGCCTCTCAATCGTCGGTGCTTTTCGCTGAAGCTTTCTTT. Amino acid sequence: CASQSSVLFAEAFF.

The rearrangement joins TRBV19 to TRBJ1-5; TRBD1 matches 10 bases. Germline V lookup: CDR1 LNHDA, CDR2 SQIVND (reference sequence). The CDR3 runs to 15 residues. Losses at the gene ends were 7 bases for V and 3 bases for J; bases not matched to a gene: 6. The CDR3 sequence: CASIQDRGTNQPQHF. The CDR3 DNA sequence: TGTGCCAGTATCCAGGACAGGGGGACCAATCAGCCCCAGCATTTT.

The CDR3, as DNA: TGTGCCAGCTCACCACCGGGGGGCTACGAGCAGTACTTC. Amino acids: CASSPPGGYEQYF. This chain uses TRBV18 with TRBJ2-7, with TRBD2 as a possible D gene (6 bases). The CDR3 length is 13 residues. Trimming pared 0 bases from V and 3 bases from J, leaving 6 bases between. The germline V gene encodes CDR1 KGHSH and CDR2 LQKENI.

The V call is TRBV28, the J call TRBJ1-2; 8 bases fit TRBD1. V trimming: 4 bases; J trimming: 6 bases; junction bases outside the gene matches: 7. CDR3 length equals 14 residues. CDR1 is MDHEN, CDR2 SYDVKM, per germline. The CDR3 loop is CASSWVQGADGYTF. For the CDR3, the DNA is TGTGCCAGCAGTTGGGTCCAGGGGGCGGATGGCTACACCTTC.

The J gene is TRBJ1-4, the V gene TRBV28, with 10 bases matching TRBD1. This CDR3 is 15 amino acids long. Trimming at V came to 8 bases and at J to 6 bases, leaving 9 bases not matched to a gene. Germline assignment: CDR1 MDHEN and CDR2 SYDVKM. CDR3 residues: CASGIVGQGYEKLFF. The CDR3 nucleotides read TGTGCCAGCGGGATTGTGGGACAGGGGTATGAAAAACTGTTTTTT.

This chain links TRBV7-9 with TRBJ2-1, with 8 bases aligning to TRBD1. This CDR3 contains 13 residues. V shed 2 bases, J shed 12 bases, and the junction held 6 bases outside the gene matches. CDR1 and CDR2 (germline): SEHNR, FQNEAQ (reference sequence). DNA of the CDR3: TGTGCCAGCAGCTTAAACGACAGGGGTTGGCAGTTCTTC. As protein: CASSLNDRGWQFF.

This clone came up many times. The V call is TRBV2, the J call TRBJ1-1, with unresolved D. In germline, CDR1 is SNHLY, CDR2 FYNNEI. The CDR3 extends over 12 amino acids. Trimming cost V 2 bases and J 7 bases, with 8 bases left between them. CDR3 protein: CASSEQEIEAFF. CDR3 bases: TGTGCCAGCAGTGAACAGGAAATTGAAGCTTTCTTT.

This chain joins TRBV19 and TRBJ2-7, with no clear D. The CDR3 totals 13 residues. V lost 1 base and J lost 7, with 11 bases in between. Germline V gene lookup returns CDR1 LNHDA and CDR2 SQIVND (reference sequence). The CDR3 nucleotides read TGTGCCAGTAGTATAGGCAGCTTCGGGGAGCAGTACTTC. Translation gives CASSIGSFGEQYF.

The chain recombines TRBV6-5 with TRBJ1-2; D may be TRBD1 (5 bases). The length of the CDR3 is 12 residues. Per germline, CDR1 MNHEY and CDR2 SVGAGI. The germline V and J ends were trimmed by 6 bases and 8 bases, with 13 bases remaining between them. CDR3 amino acids: CASSRQGAGYTF. The CDR3 region has the DNA TGTGCCAGCAGCCGTCAGGGTGCGGGCTACACCTTC.

The J gene is TRBJ1-6, the V gene TRBV5-3, with D perhaps TRBD1 (6 bases). TRBV5-3 is an open reading frame, and its role is uncertain. This CDR3 contains 20 residues. V was pared by 3 bases and J by 7 bases, with 29 bases between. In DNA, the CDR3 is TGTGCCAGAAGCTCGAATACGGAACAGGGCTCGGGGTATCAGAATTCACCCCTCCACTTT. It encodes CARSSNTEQGSGYQNSPLHF.

V and J are TRBV5-1 and TRBJ2-7; D possibly corresponds to TRBD1 (5 bases). V was cut by 5 bases and J by 13 bases, with 25 bases left in between. The CDR3 extends over 14 amino acids. Germline V gene lookup returns CDR1 SGHRS and CDR2 YFSETQ. The CDR3 DNA follows: TGCGCCAGCAGGTTAACTGACAGTGGGGCCTGGTTATACTTC. Translation gives CASRLTDSGAWLYF.

This clone was observed a few times. This chain links TRBV19 with TRBJ2-4, with 11 bases aligning to TRBD2. The CDR3 runs 14 residues. Trimming at V came to 5 bases and at J to 7 bases, leaving 4 bases not matched to a gene. Germline V gene lookup returns CDR1 LNHDA and CDR2 SQIVND (reference sequence). CDR3 DNA sequence: TGTGCCAGTAGTCAAACTAGCGGGGGTAACATTCAGTACTTC. It specifies CASSQTSGGNIQYF.

The chain combines TRBV9 with TRBJ1-2; 7 bases agree with TRBD1. The J segment lost 14 bases and the V segment lost 0 bases, leaving 19 bases of the junction unmatched. CDR3 size: 16 residues. Looked up from germline, CDR1 is SGDLS and CDR2 is YYNGEE. CDR3 in DNA: TGTGCCAGCAGCGTAGATTCCCTATCAGGGGGATTGGGTTGGACCTTC. The encoded protein is CASSVDSLSGGLGWTF.

J is TRBJ2-3 and V is TRBV5-1, with TRBD2 matching 7 bases. The CDR3 is 18 amino acids. CDR1 and CDR2 from the germline V gene are SGHRS and YFSETQ. V was pared by 3 bases and J by 0 bases, with 13 bases of the junction left unmatched. Here the CDR3 DNA reads TGCGCCAGCAGCTCCACTTCCCGACTAGCCGATAGCACAGATACGCAGTATTTT. Amino acid sequence: CASSSTSRLADSTDTQYF.

V is TRBV19 and J is TRBJ2-3; D ambiguous. The germline V and J ends were trimmed by 5 bases and 4 bases, with 13 bases remaining between them. Germline V gives CDR1 LNHDA, CDR2 SQIVND (reference sequence). This CDR3 is 14 amino acids long. The CDR3 sequence is CASSETEWADTQYF. The CDR3 DNA reads as TGTGCCAGTAGTGAGACGGAGTGGGCAGATACGCAGTATTTT. Combining the CDR3 with reference TRBV19 and TRBJ2-3 gives the whole variable domain DGGITQSPKYLFRKEGQNVTLSCEQNLNHDAMYWYRQDPGQGLRLIYYSQIVNDFQKGDIAEGYSVSREKKESFPLTVTSAQKNPTAFYLCASSETEWADTQYFGPGTRLTVL.

The chain employs TRBV28 and TRBJ2-1; D unclear. CDR3 size: 14 residues. V lost 4 bases and J lost 8, with 15 bases in between. Germline CDR1 and CDR2: MDHEN and SYDVKM. The CDR3 region has the DNA TGTGCCAGCAGTTCAGCTGACACTCACGATGAGCAGTTCTTC. This gives the protein CASSSADTHDEQFF.

This chain connects TRBV19 to TRBJ2-7; possible D gene TRBD2, 5 bases. Trimming left V 4 bases short and J 2 bases short, with 12 bases between. The germline V gene has CDR1 LNHDA and CDR2 SQIVND (reference sequence). This CDR3 is built from 14 residues. The CDR3 reads CASSTALGAYEQYF. CDR3 nucleotides: TGTGCCAGTAGTACCGCCCTCGGGGCCTACGAGCAGTACTTC. Looking up the rest from reference TRBV19 and TRBJ2-7 gives the full variable domain: DGGITQSPKYLFRKEGQNVTLSCEQNLNHDAMYWYRQDPGQGLRLIYYSQIVNDFQKGDIAEGYSVSREKKESFPLTVTSAQKNPTAFYLCASSTALGAYEQYFGPGTRLTVT.

J is TRBJ2-5 and V is TRBV5-6; possible D gene TRBD1, 6 bases. CDR3 size: 13 residues. CDR1 and CDR2 (germline): SGHDT, YYEEEE. The germline V and J ends were trimmed by 5 bases and 5 bases, with 13 bases remaining between them. DNA of the CDR3: TGTGCCAGCAGACGCAGGGGATGGGAGACCCAGTACTTC. Its translation is CASRRRGWETQYF.

This clone has just one count. The V gene is TRBV6-1, the J gene TRBJ2-1; D may be TRBD1 (5 bases). The length of the CDR3 is 12 residues. V was clipped by 3 bases and J by 9 bases, with 9 bases between them. The germline CDR1 and CDR2 sequences are MNHNS and SASEGT. The CDR3 region is CASSEGRGEQFF. CDR3 in DNA: TGTGCCAGCAGTGAGGGGCGAGGTGAGCAGTTCTTC.